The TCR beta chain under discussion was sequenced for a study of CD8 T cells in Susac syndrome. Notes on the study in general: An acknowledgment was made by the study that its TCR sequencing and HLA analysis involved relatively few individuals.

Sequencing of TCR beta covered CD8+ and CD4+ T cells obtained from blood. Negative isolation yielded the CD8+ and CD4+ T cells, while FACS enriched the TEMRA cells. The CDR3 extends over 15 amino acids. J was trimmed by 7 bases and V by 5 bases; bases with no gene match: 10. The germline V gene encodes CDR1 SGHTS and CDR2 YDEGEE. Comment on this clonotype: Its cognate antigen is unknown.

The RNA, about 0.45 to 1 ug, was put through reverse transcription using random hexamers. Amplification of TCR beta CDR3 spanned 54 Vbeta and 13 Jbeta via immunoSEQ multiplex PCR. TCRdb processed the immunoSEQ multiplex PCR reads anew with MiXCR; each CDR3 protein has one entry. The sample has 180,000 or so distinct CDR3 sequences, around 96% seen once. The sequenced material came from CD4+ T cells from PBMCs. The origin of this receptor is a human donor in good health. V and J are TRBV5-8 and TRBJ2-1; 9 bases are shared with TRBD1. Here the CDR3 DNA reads TGTGCCAGCAGGGAACCCGGGACAGGGTCGAATGAGCAGTTCTTC. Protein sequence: CASREPGTGSNEQFF.